These T cell receptor beta chains were read from a single sample in a study of T cells in Graves' hyperthyroidism and ophthalmopathy. TCRdb ran MiXCR on the multiplex PCR reads and lists one entry per CDR3 protein. Of around 390,000 distinct CDR3 sequences in the sample, about 14% were seen once. The sample consisted of blood. Every receptor here comes from a woman in her twenties or thirties with Graves' ophthalmopathy. The CDR3 runs from the conserved cysteine through the conserved F or W. The D gene is left open where the match is weak. Not every row has a clone size; where given, it reads once, few, many or a size class.

J gene: TRBJ2-1; D gene: .; V gene: TRBV6-1; clone size: many; CDR3 DNA: TGTGCCAGCAGTGATCCTACCGGGATCGGCTACAATGAGCAGTTCTTC; CDR3 protein: CASSDPTGIGYNEQFF
J gene: TRBJ1-5; D gene: .; V gene: TRBV30; clone size: many; CDR3 DNA: TGTGCCTGGGACAAGGGCGGTAATCAGCCCCAGCATTTT; CDR3 protein: CAWDKGGNQPQHF
J gene: TRBJ1-1; D gene: .; V gene: TRBV18; clone size: many; CDR3 DNA: TGTGCCAGCTCACCACAACAGAACACTGAAGCTTTCTTT; CDR3 protein: CASSPQQNTEAFF
J gene: TRBJ2-2; D gene: .; V gene: TRBV4-2; clone size: few; CDR3 DNA: TGTGCCAGCAGCCAAGACCCCGGTACGCACACCGGGGAGCTGTTTTTT; CDR3 protein: CASSQDPGTHTGELFF
J gene: TRBJ2-7; D gene: TRBD2; V gene: TRBV6-1; clone size: many; CDR3 DNA: TGTGCCAGCAGTTATTTACTAGCGGGGCGGACCTACGAGCAGTACTTC; CDR3 protein: CASSYLLAGRTYEQYF
J gene: TRBJ2-2; D gene: .; V gene: TRBV28; clone size: many; CDR3 DNA: TGTGCCAGCTCGCGGCGCCCTTCGAACACCGGGGAGCTGTTTTTT; CDR3 protein: CASSRRPSNTGELFF
J gene: TRBJ2-5; D gene: TRBD1; V gene: TRBV4-2; clone size: many; CDR3 DNA: TGTGCCAGCAGCCAATTGGGTTTGATGTCGGAAGGACAGGTCGAGACCCAGTACTTC; CDR3 protein: CASSQLGLMSEGQVETQYF
J gene: TRBJ1-2; D gene: TRBD1; V gene: TRBV6-1; clone size: few; CDR3 DNA: TGTGCCAGCAGAACCGGGACAGGGGTGGGCTATGGCTACACCTTC; CDR3 protein: CASRTGTGVGYGYTF
J gene: TRBJ1-1; D gene: TRBD1; V gene: TRBV27; clone size: few; CDR3 DNA: TGTGCCAGCAGTCGGAACAGGGGAGGCACTGAAGCTTTCTTT; CDR3 protein: CASSRNRGGTEAFF
J gene: TRBJ2-7; D gene: .; V gene: TRBV20-1; clone size: many; CDR3 DNA: TGCAGTGCTAGAGCAGCAGTGGGCGGGGCCTCCTACGAGCAGTACTTC; CDR3 protein: CSARAAVGGASYEQYF
J gene: TRBJ2-3; D gene: TRBD1; V gene: TRBV6-1; clone size: few; CDR3 DNA: TGTGCCAGCAGTTTGGACAGGGGCGTGGAAAATACGCAGTATTTT; CDR3 protein: CASSLDRGVENTQYF
J gene: TRBJ1-5; D gene: .; V gene: TRBV12-3/TRBV12-4; clone size: many; CDR3 DNA: TGTGCCAGCAGGCCCTCGGGGGCGCGGCAGCCCCAGCATTTT; CDR3 protein: CASRPSGARQPQHF
J gene: TRBJ2-7; D gene: .; V gene: TRBV11-2; clone size: many; CDR3 DNA: TGTGCCAGCAGCCTCAATGGGGTTGGCCCCGAGCAGTACTTC; CDR3 protein: CASSLNGVGPEQYF
J gene: TRBJ1-5; D gene: .; V gene: TRBV5-8; clone size: few; CDR3 DNA: TGTGCCAGCAGCTTTTCCTCCGGGACACGCAATCAGCCCCAGCATTTT; CDR3 protein: CASSFSSGTRNQPQHF
J gene: TRBJ2-1; D gene: TRBD2; V gene: TRBV7-2; clone size: many; CDR3 DNA: TGTGCCAGCAGCAGTAGCGGGGGGCAATACAATGAGCAGTTCTTC; CDR3 protein: CASSSSGGQYNEQFF
J gene: TRBJ1-4; D gene: .; V gene: TRBV12-3/TRBV12-4; clone size: many; CDR3 DNA: TGTGCCAGCAGTTACCCCCGAGCAGGTGAAAAACTGTTTTTT; CDR3 protein: CASSYPRAGEKLFF
J gene: TRBJ2-7; D gene: TRBD1; V gene: TRBV20-1; clone size: .; CDR3 DNA: TGCAGTGCCACCGGGACAGGGTTCTACGAGCAGTACTTC; CDR3 protein: CSATGTGFYEQYF
J gene: TRBJ1-1; D gene: .; V gene: TRBV27; clone size: many; CDR3 DNA: TGTGCCAGCGGTTCAGGAACAATGAACACTGAAGCTTTCTTT; CDR3 protein: CASGSGTMNTEAFF
J gene: TRBJ2-7; D gene: .; V gene: TRBV10-3; clone size: .; CDR3 DNA: TGTGCCATCGGGAACTACGAGCAGTACTTC; CDR3 protein: CAIGNYEQYF
J gene: TRBJ2-3; D gene: .; V gene: TRBV3-1; clone size: many; CDR3 DNA: TGTGCCAGCTTGGGAGGCACAGATACGCAGTATTTT; CDR3 protein: CASLGGTDTQYF
J gene: TRBJ2-5; D gene: TRBD2; V gene: TRBV3-1; clone size: once; CDR3 DNA: TGTGCCAGCAGCCTACTAGCGGGGGGCGGGTACGAGACCCAGTACTTC; CDR3 protein: CASSLLAGGGYETQYF
J gene: TRBJ2-5; D gene: TRBD2; V gene: TRBV7-3; clone size: many; CDR3 DNA: TGTGCCAGCAGCTTCGGGGCGGGGGGTGGCGAGACCCAGTACTTC; CDR3 protein: CASSFGAGGGETQYF
J gene: TRBJ2-7; D gene: TRBD1; V gene: TRBV20-1; clone size: many; CDR3 DNA: TGCAGTGCGGCCGGGACAGGGGGGTCCTACGAGCAGTACTTC; CDR3 protein: CSAAGTGGSYEQYF
J gene: TRBJ2-1; D gene: .; V gene: TRBV18; clone size: few; CDR3 DNA: TGTGCCAGCTCAACGACATCGAACTCCTACAATGAGCAGTTCTTC; CDR3 protein: CASSTTSNSYNEQFF
J gene: TRBJ2-5; D gene: .; V gene: TRBV9; clone size: .; CDR3 DNA: TGTGCCAGCAGCCCCCGGCGTCCCCTCGAAGAGACCCAGTACTTC; CDR3 protein: CASSPRRPLEETQYF
J gene: TRBJ2-7; D gene: .; V gene: TRBV5-1; clone size: many; CDR3 DNA: TGCGCCAGCAGGCCTTACACAGTTCCCTCCTACGAGCAGTACTTC; CDR3 protein: CASRPYTVPSYEQYF
J gene: TRBJ1-4; D gene: .; V gene: TRBV14; clone size: many; CDR3 DNA: TGTGCCAGCAGCCCTCGTCTACCACAGGGTAACAATGAAAAACTGTTTTTT; CDR3 protein: CASSPRLPQGNNEKLFF
J gene: TRBJ2-7; D gene: .; V gene: TRBV7-3; clone size: few; CDR3 DNA: TGTGCCAGCAGCCCAGGGCCTGGGATCTCCTACGAGCAGTACTTC; CDR3 protein: CASSPGPGISYEQYF
J gene: TRBJ2-4; D gene: .; V gene: TRBV7-9; clone size: few; CDR3 DNA: TGTGCCAGCAGCTTAGCGGGGGGGCCGACAAACATTCAGTACTTC; CDR3 protein: CASSLAGGPTNIQYF
J gene: TRBJ2-2; D gene: TRBD2; V gene: TRBV11-3; clone size: many; CDR3 DNA: TGTGCCAGCAGCCCCGGGGGGATGGAGGATGCCGGGGAGCTGTTTTTT; CDR3 protein: CASSPGGMEDAGELFF
J gene: TRBJ2-3; D gene: .; V gene: TRBV11-2; clone size: .; CDR3 DNA: TGTGCCAGCAGCTTAGGAGGGAGTTTTAGCACAGATACGCAGTATTTT; CDR3 protein: CASSLGGSFSTDTQYF
J gene: TRBJ2-7; D gene: .; V gene: TRBV20-1; clone size: many; CDR3 DNA: TGCAGTGCTAGAGATAGTTTAGGGTACTACGAGCAGTACTTC; CDR3 protein: CSARDSLGYYEQYF
J gene: TRBJ2-7; D gene: TRBD2; V gene: TRBV20-1; clone size: many; CDR3 DNA: TGCAGTGCTAGAGTCCCCGGGACTAGTAACGAGCAGTACTTC; CDR3 protein: CSARVPGTSNEQYF
J gene: TRBJ2-7; D gene: .; V gene: TRBV7-9; clone size: few; CDR3 DNA: TGTGCCAGCAGCTTAGGGACAGTCCGGGACGAGCAGTACTTC; CDR3 protein: CASSLGTVRDEQYF
J gene: TRBJ1-6; D gene: TRBD1; V gene: TRBV5-1; clone size: many; CDR3 DNA: TGCGCCAGCAGCAAAGGGACAGGTGACCCTGGGTCCTATAATTCACCCCTCCACTTT; CDR3 protein: CASSKGTGDPGSYNSPLHF
J gene: TRBJ2-7; D gene: .; V gene: TRBV10-3; clone size: many; CDR3 DNA: TGTGCCATCAGTGAGTCTTCCTACGAGCAGTACTTC; CDR3 protein: CAISESSYEQYF
J gene: TRBJ1-4; D gene: TRBD1; V gene: TRBV28; clone size: many; CDR3 DNA: TGTGCCAGCCGAGAAGGGGGCACAACTAATGAAAAACTGTTTTTT; CDR3 protein: CASREGGTTNEKLFF
J gene: TRBJ2-3; D gene: .; V gene: TRBV6-1; clone size: .; CDR3 DNA: TGTGCCAGCCACCTGGGGCAGGTCGATACGCAGTATTTT; CDR3 protein: CASHLGQVDTQYF
J gene: TRBJ2-3; D gene: TRBD1; V gene: TRBV14; clone size: .; CDR3 DNA: TGTGCCAGCAGCCAAGCGGAGCTGGGACAGACCACAGATACGCAGTATTTT; CDR3 protein: CASSQAELGQTTDTQYF